These 6 T cell receptor beta chains were all obtained from the same sample, sequenced in a study of T cell changes during pregnancy in multiple sclerosis. The data were produced by immunoSEQ multiplex PCR, yet TCRdb's version contains in-frame clones alone and is incomplete. The sample lists approximately 80,000 clones, over 90% occurring once. This material consisted of peripheral blood, taken in the third trimester of pregnancy. Receptor source: a female donor with multiple sclerosis, enrolled in a pregnancy study.

The chain employs TRBV6-1 and TRBJ2-3, with 10 bases fitting TRBD1. The CDR3 is 15 amino acids. Germline values: CDR1 MNHNS, CDR2 SASEGT. V trimming: 6 bases; J trimming: 5 bases; junction bases outside the gene matches: 8. This chain's CDR3 is CASRTGTGEGDTQYF. In DNA form, the CDR3 reads TGTGCCAGCAGAACCGGGACAGGGGAAGGAGATACGCAGTATTTT.

V gene TRBV5-4 combines with J gene TRBJ2-5, with TRBD1 as a possible D gene (6 bases). The CDR3 runs 15 residues. Germline CDR1 reads SGHNT; CDR2 reads YYREEE (reference sequence). With 0 bases removed from V and 2 bases from J, the gap between germline ends came to 11 bases. CDR3 sequence (DNA): TGTGCCAGCAGCTTGGTTGGGACACTACAAGAGACCCAGTACTTC. Its translation: CASSLVGTLQETQYF.

CDR3 protein: CASSLGAPRPQHF. In DNA, the CDR3 is TGTGCCAGCAGCCTTGGGGCCCCTAGACCCCAGCATTTT. The chain recombines TRBV7-2 with TRBJ1-5, with D possibly TRBD1 on 5 matching bases. Germline CDR1 and CDR2: SGHTA and FQGNSA. The V end lost 5 bases, the J end lost 10 bases, and 15 bases lay between the germline ends. The CDR3 is 13 amino acids. The full variable domain, rest sourced from reference TRBV7-2 and TRBJ1-5, is GAGVSQSPSNKVTEKGKDVELRCDPISGHTALYWYRQSLGQGLEFLIYFQGNSAPDKSGLPSDRFSAERTGGSVSTLTIQRTQQEDSAVYLCASSLGAPRPQHFGDGTRLSIL.

The V gene is TRBV14, the J gene TRBJ2-2; D might be TRBD2 (6 bases). V was clipped by 3 bases and J by 7 bases, with 9 bases between them. This CDR3 contains 13 residues. Germline loops: CDR1 SGHDN, CDR2 FVKESK. This chain's CDR3 is CASSQRGGGELFF. CDR3 sequence (DNA): TGTGCCAGCAGCCAGAGGGGAGGCGGGGAGCTGTTTTTT.

This chain links TRBV4-1 with TRBJ2-1; weak D call: TRBD2 (7 bases). Trimming removed 1 base from V and 7 bases from J, with 14 bases in between. CDR1 is MGHRA, CDR2 YSYEKL, per germline. CDR3 length: 15 residues. The CDR3 sequence: CASSQVGGGANEQFF. Here the CDR3 DNA reads TGCGCCAGCAGCCAAGTTGGTGGGGGGGCTAATGAGCAGTTCTTC.

This chain connects TRBV5-6 to TRBJ2-1; 7 bases agree with TRBD2. This CDR3 has 16 amino acids. Germline V CDR1 and CDR2: SGHDT, YYEEEE. The J segment lost 2 bases and the V segment lost 1 base, leaving 6 bases of the junction unmatched. The chain's CDR3 is CASSLWGSGPYNEQFF. DNA of the CDR3: TGTGCCAGCAGCTTGTGGGGTAGCGGGCCCTACAATGAGCAGTTCTTC.